The 12 T cell receptor beta chains given below trace back to one sample, sequenced in a study of CD8+ T cells in alopecia areata. As the sequencing template, cDNA was produced by extracting RNA and reverse transcribing it. Data came from immunoSEQ multiplex PCR; TCRdb stores just in-frame clones and leaves some out. There are 34,000 or so clones in the sample; 55% occur only once, and 30% to 50% lies in the top ten. Sequencing was carried out using NKG2D-high CD8+ T cells sorted from blood. The receptor source for this set is a human donor with alopecia areata.

This clone was counted between two and nine times. The chain's CDR3 is CASGHQPQHF. DNA of the CDR3: TGTGCCAGCGGACATCAGCCCCAGCATTTT. The chain has TRBV28 and TRBJ1-5; no firm D call. Germline V gives CDR1 MDHEN, CDR2 SYDVKM. The V gene lost 8 bases and the J gene lost 5 bases, with 4 bases spanning the gap. CDR3 length: 10 residues.

The rearrangement joins TRBV19 to TRBJ2-7; D might be TRBD2 (6 bases). Germline CDR1 is LNHDA and CDR2 is SQIVND (reference sequence). With 3 bases removed from V and 3 bases from J, the gap between germline ends came to 18 bases. The CDR3 runs to 16 residues. As DNA, the CDR3 is TGTGCCAGTAGTATCGGACGGGGGAACCCCATCTACGAGCAGTACTTC. Translation: CASSIGRGNPIYEQYF.

The chain recombines TRBV6-1 with TRBJ2-3; 9 bases line up with TRBD1. Germline V CDR1 and CDR2: MNHNS, SASEGT. Germline trimming cut 6 bases from V and 6 bases from J; bases unmatched to any gene: 7. CDR3 length equals 14 residues. The CDR3 nucleotides read TGTGCCAGCAGGTTCACAGGGGGCTTGGATACGCAGTATTTT. Its protein is CASRFTGGLDTQYF.

The rearrangement uses TRBV27 and TRBJ1-5; D gene ambiguous. The germline V and J ends were trimmed by 1 base and 3 bases, with 7 bases remaining between them. The CDR3 runs to 14 residues. Germline V gene lookup returns CDR1 MNHEY and CDR2 SMNVEV (reference sequence). CDR3 DNA: TGTGCCAGCAGTTTATTGGGATTCAATCAGCCCCAGCATTTT. It codes for CASSLLGFNQPQHF.

The chain employs TRBV6-5 and TRBJ2-7; D is uncertain. The CDR3 runs 13 residues. Germline V gene sequence: CDR1 MNHEY, CDR2 SVGAGI. Trimming shortened V by 6 bases and J by 1 base, and 10 bases separated the two germline ends. CDR3 coding DNA: TGTGCCAGCAGCTCATCCCTTTCCTACGAGCAGTACTTC. It yields the protein CASSSSLSYEQYF.

This clone was seen more than once but under ten times. V and J are TRBV29-1 and TRBJ2-1; D unclear. The CDR3 loop spans 14 amino acids. V was shortened by 1 base and J by 4 bases, with 11 bases between the two germline ends. The V gene's germline CDR1 is SQVTM and CDR2 ANQGSEA. CDR3 amino acids: CSVEGSSLYNEQFF. The CDR3 DNA reads as TGCAGCGTTGAAGGCTCCAGTTTATACAATGAGCAGTTCTTC.

The chain joins TRBV14 to TRBJ1-1, with 9 bases fitting TRBD1. J lost 7 bases, V lost 8 bases, and 11 bases had no gene match. The CDR3 is 14 amino acids. CDR1 is SGHDN and CDR2 is FVKESK in the germline V gene. The CDR3, as DNA: TGTGCCAGCTCCCGGGGGACAGGGAAAAGTGAAGCTTTCTTT. Its protein is CASSRGTGKSEAFF. The full variable domain, with the rest looked up from reference TRBV14 and TRBJ1-1, is EAGVTQFPSHSVIEKGQTVTLRCDPISGHDNLYWYRRVMGKEIKFLLHFVKESKQDESGMPNNRFLAERTGGTYSTLKVQPAELEDSGVYFCASSRGTGKSEAFFGQGTRLTVV.

This chain links TRBV4-1 with TRBJ2-7; D gene ambiguous. The CDR3 is made up of 13 amino acids. Trimming stripped 3 bases from V and 2 bases from J, with 8 bases between. In germline, CDR1 is MGHRA, CDR2 YSYEKL. The CDR3 is CASSQPGTYEQYF. For the CDR3, the DNA is TGCGCCAGCAGCCAGCCCGGTACCTACGAGCAGTACTTC.

This clone was detected only a few times. The V gene is TRBV2, the J gene TRBJ1-2; tentatively, D is TRBD1 (5 bases). Germline lookup yields CDR1 SNHLY and CDR2 FYNNEI. The CDR3 is made up of 14 amino acids. V was pared by 1 base and J by 6 bases, with 12 bases between. Here the CDR3 reads CASSEGGAGDGYTF. The CDR3 DNA sequence: TGTGCCAGCAGTGAAGGGGGCGCGGGTGATGGCTACACCTTC.

This clone occurred many times. The sample contains more than one DNA sequence encoding this CDR3. The V call is TRBV7-9, the J call TRBJ2-3; no reliable D call. The germline V gene encodes CDR1 SEHNR and CDR2 FQNEAQ (reference sequence). The V end lost 3 bases, the J end lost 1 base, and 2 bases lay between the germline ends. There are 12 residues in the CDR3. The CDR3 DNA reads as TGTGCCAGCAGCTTGGGCACAGATACGCAGTATTTT. Translation: CASSLGTDTQYF.

Turning to this clone: The conserved phenylalanine or tryptophan normally closing the CDR3 is absent here, so this likely arose from a read error. The DNA is omitted, as the CDR3 cannot be located on it reliably, and the CDR3 follows TCRdb's listing. The chain employs TRBV20-1 and TRBJ2-3; whether TRBD2, the table's D call, matches the DNA was not checked. The CDR3 spans 8 residues, counting both ends. The germline CDR1 and CDR2 sequences are DFQATT and SNEGSKA (reference sequence). The CDR3 loop is CSAPGGRT.

This clone has just one count. This chain connects TRBV27 to TRBJ2-1; the D is unclear. The germline V and J ends were trimmed by 3 bases and 7 bases, with 13 bases remaining between them. The CDR3 is made up of 14 amino acids. CDR1 and CDR2 from the germline V gene are MNHEY and SMNVEV (reference sequence). CDR3 nucleotides: TGTGCCAGCAGTTTTCAACAGTTTTCGAATGAGCAGTTCTTC. Protein sequence: CASSFQQFSNEQFF.